This T cell receptor beta chain was sequenced during a study of blood T cell repertoires in COVID-19. The wider study: Whether acute or convalescent, the COVID-19 samples came from the United States, Italy and Spain. T cells, B-cell-depleted T cells, or PBMCs provided the cDNA or gDNA that served as material.

Looked up from germline, CDR1 is SSHAT and CDR2 is FNYEAQ (reference sequence). The length of the CDR3 is 16 residues. A word on this clone: One junction end does not reproduce the germline sequence, and a read error may be involved.

In the original workflow: Estimated nucleated cell counts came from reference gene primer amplification. TCRdb keeps only in-frame clones here, not all; method: immunoSEQ multiplex PCR. The V and J calls and clone size come from that table; D and trimming were worked out from the DNA. The sample has around 86,000 clones; nearly 85% are singletons. The V and J genes are TRBV7-7 and TRBJ2-5; 9 nucleotides match TRBD1. The sample comprised peripheral blood. The sequence was obtained from a woman over 75 with acute or convalescent COVID-19. The CDR3 region is CASSPGTGRVGETQYF. The CDR3 bases are TGTGCTAGCAGCCCCGGGACAGGGAGGGTTGGAGAGACCCAGTACTTC.